The rows below give T cell receptor beta chains drawn from one sample of a study of cytomegalovirus exposure and HLA in healthy donors. Method: immunoSEQ multiplex PCR; TCRdb's copy keeps in-frame clones and lacks some. The data show about 130,000 clones, around 79% seen once. Source material: PBMCs. These receptors all come from a man aged 40-50 years in good health and CMV-seropositive. The CDR3 runs from the conserved cysteine through the conserved F or W. The D gene is left open where the match is weak. Clone sizes are given selectively: once, few, many, or a class where the clone is expanded.

V gene,D gene,clone size,J gene,CDR3 DNA,CDR3 protein
TRBV27,TRBD1,-,TRBJ1-5,TGTGCCAGCAGGGTGGGACAGGGACCCAATCAGCCCCAGCATTTT,CASRVGQGPNQPQHF
TRBV4-2,-,-,TRBJ2-7,TGTGCCAGCAGCCAAGATATACGGGTCGGGAGCGAGCAGTACTTC,CASSQDIRVGSEQYF
TRBV29-1,-,-,TRBJ2-2,TGCAGCGTTGGGGGGGGACAGGACACCGGGGAGCTGTTTTTT,CSVGGGQDTGELFF
TRBV2,TRBD1,-,TRBJ1-1,TGTGCCAAATCCAGGGGGACGAACACTGAAGCTTTCTTT,CAKSRGTNTEAFF
TRBV10-1,TRBD2,-,TRBJ2-5,TGCGCCAGCACCCCGGGACTAGCGGGACACGAGACCCAGTACTTC,CASTPGLAGHETQYF
TRBV11-2,-,-,TRBJ2-7,TGTGCCAGCAGCTGGCTCCGGGACTACGAGCAGTACTTC,CASSWLRDYEQYF
TRBV6-5,-,-,TRBJ2-5,TGTGCCAGCAGGGATATAGCACGCGAGACCCAGTACTTC,CASRDIARETQYF
TRBV13,TRBD2,-,TRBJ2-3,TGTGCCAGCAGCCTGGGACTAGCGGGGGATCCTATCACAGATACGCAGTATTTT,CASSLGLAGDPITDTQYF
TRBV27,TRBD2,-,TRBJ2-1,TGTGCCAGCAGTTTGGGCGGGAGGCTCTACAATGAGCAGTTCTTC,CASSLGGRLYNEQFF
TRBV11-2,TRBD1,-,TRBJ1-5,TGTGCCAGCAGCCCCGGGACAGGGATGAATCAGCCCCAGCATTTT,CASSPGTGMNQPQHF
TRBV6-4,TRBD2,-,TRBJ2-2,TGTGCCAGCACCCAAGCGGGAGCTGGCGGGGAGCTGTTTTTT,CASTQAGAGGELFF
TRBV11-2,-,-,TRBJ2-1,TGTGCCAGCAGCTTAGCTGGCTCCGGGAACAATGAGCAGTTCTTC,CASSLAGSGNNEQFF
TRBV27,TRBD1,-,TRBJ1-4,TGTGCCAGCAGTTTTTGGACAGGGAATGAAAAACTGTTTTTT,CASSFWTGNEKLFF
TRBV5-1,TRBD2,-,TRBJ2-1,TGCGCCAGCAGCTTGGACCCAGCGGGACTGAACAATGAGCAGTTCTTC,CASSLDPAGLNNEQFF
TRBV9,-,-,TRBJ1-6,TGTGCCAGCAGCGTAGAGGAGACCACGAATTCACCCCTCCACTTT,CASSVEETTNSPLHF
TRBV4-2,-,-,TRBJ2-1,TGTGCCAGCAGCCGACGGGGTGTGGCTAATGAGCAGTTCTTC,CASSRRGVANEQFF
TRBV4-2,TRBD1,few,TRBJ2-7,TGTGCCAGCAGCCCAGACCGGGACAGCCGCTCCTACGAGCAGTACTTC,CASSPDRDSRSYEQYF
TRBV6-5,TRBD1,once,TRBJ1-1,TGTGCCAGCAGTTACCAGGGACAGGGAGGCACTGAAGCTTTCTTT,CASSYQGQGGTEAFF
TRBV4-2,TRBD2,-,TRBJ2-7,TGTGCCAGCAGCCAAGATCCTCATACGCGCCGGGAGGGCAGCGACGAGCAGTACTTC,CASSQDPHTRREGSDEQYF
TRBV10-1,-,once,TRBJ2-2,TGCGCCAGCAGTGGCGGAAGCAACACCGGGGAGCTGTTTTTT,CASSGGSNTGELFF
TRBV6-5,TRBD1,-,TRBJ2-7,TGTGCCAGCAGTTGGACAGGGTACAACGAGCAGTACTTC,CASSWTGYNEQYF
TRBV2,-,-,TRBJ1-1,TGTGCCAGCAGTGAAAGAGGGATAACTGAAGCTTTCTTT,CASSERGITEAFF